The rows below give T cell receptor beta chains drawn from one sample of a study of blood T cell repertoires in COVID-19. Method: immunoSEQ multiplex PCR; TCRdb's copy keeps in-frame clones and lacks some. The sample records approximately 180,000 clones, 75% to 90% being singletons. The source material was peripheral blood. The receptors originated from a man in his 60s with acute or convalescent COVID-19. Each CDR3 is given with its conserved first and last residue. A D gene is named only where the DNA matches it firmly. Some rows mark clone size as missing; the rest say once, few, many or name a class of expanded clone.

>TRBV10-3|-|-|TRBJ2-1
TGTGCCATCAGTGAGTCTACACGAAAATGGAATGAGCAGTTCTTC
CAISESTRKWNEQFF
>TRBV19|-|-|TRBJ2-2
TGTGCCAGTAACTCTCGAAGGGGGAACACCGGGGAGCTGTTTTTT
CASNSRRGNTGELFF
>TRBV6-2/TRBV6-3|-|-|TRBJ1-5
TGTGCCAGCAGTCAGGCGGGCATCGTTTCCAATCAGCCCCAGCATTTT
CASSQAGIVSNQPQHF
>TRBV27|-|-|TRBJ1-1
TGTGCCAGCAGTTCCCGACAGAACACTGAAGCTTTCTTT
CASSSRQNTEAFF
>TRBV6-5|-|-|TRBJ1-2
TGTGCCAGCAGGCAGGGGAACTATGGCTACACCTTC
CASRQGNYGYTF
>TRBV7-8|-|-|TRBJ2-5
TGTGCCAGCAGCGCGGGCCCGGGGAGGCAAGAGACCCAGTACTTC
CASSAGPGRQETQYF
>TRBV5-5|-|-|TRBJ1-6
TGTGCCAGCAGGCCCGGAGTAAGCCCCTATAATTCACCCCTCCACTTT
CASRPGVSPYNSPLHF
>TRBV28|-|once|TRBJ1-5
TGTGCCAGCACGTCCGGGGGGGCAGGGCAGCCCCAGCATTTT
CASTSGGAGQPQHF
>TRBV4-1|-|once|TRBJ1-1
TGCGCCAGCAGCCAAGTGGATCTCGGGTTTACGAGGGGGGAAGCTTTCTTT
CASSQVDLGFTRGEAFF
>TRBV4-1|TRBD1|-|TRBJ2-5
TGCGCCAGCAGCCAAGGGGACAGGGATCAAGAGACCCAGTACTTC
CASSQGDRDQETQYF
>TRBV7-2|TRBD1|-|TRBJ1-2
TGTGCCAGCAGGAACCGGGACAGGGCCTATGGCTACACCTTC
CASRNRDRAYGYTF
>TRBV9|TRBD1|-|TRBJ1-3
TGTGCCAGCAGCCCGGGACAGGGCTCTGGAAACACCATATATTTT
CASSPGQGSGNTIYF
>TRBV9|TRBD2|once|TRBJ2-3
TGTGCCAGCAGCGACCGGACTAGCGATCGCACAGATACGCAGTATTTT
CASSDRTSDRTDTQYF
>TRBV27|-|-|TRBJ2-7
TGTGCCAGCAGTCCGGGACTCCTCTACGAGCAGTACTTC
CASSPGLLYEQYF
>TRBV29-1|TRBD1|-|TRBJ2-6
TGCAGCGTTTCCAACCGGGACAGTCAAACCTCTGGGGCCAACGTCCTGACTTTC
CSVSNRDSQTSGANVLTF
>TRBV19|TRBD1|-|TRBJ2-2
TGTGCCAGTAGCCCAAGACAGGGGGCGAACACCGGGGAGCTGTTTTTT
CASSPRQGANTGELFF
>TRBV5-1|-|-|TRBJ1-3
TGCGCCACCTCCCCGGGACCCCGGGAGGGATCCTCTGGAAACACCATATATTTT
CATSPGPREGSSGNTIYF
>TRBV2|TRBD1|-|TRBJ2-1
TGTGCCAGCAGTGAACAGGGGGCGCCGGGGAATGAGCAGTTCTTC
CASSEQGAPGNEQFF
>TRBV3-1/TRBV3-2|-|-|TRBJ1-5
TGTGCCAGCAGCCAGGGAGACAATCAGCCCCAGCATTTT
CASSQGDNQPQHF
>TRBV14|-|-|TRBJ2-7
TGTGCCAGCAGCCAAGATGAGAGGGATTTGGGGTACGAGCAGTACTTC
CASSQDERDLGYEQYF
>TRBV7-9|-|-|TRBJ1-1
TGTGCCAGCAGCTTACAGGGGTATAACATGAACACTGAAGCTTTCTTT
CASSLQGYNMNTEAFF
>TRBV2|TRBD2|once|TRBJ2-2
TGTGCCAGCAGGACTAGCGGAACGAACACCGGGGAGCTGTTTTTT
CASRTSGTNTGELFF
>TRBV10-3|TRBD2|-|TRBJ2-7
TGTGCCATCAGTGAGTCTACTAGCGGGACCTACGAGCAGTACTTC
CAISESTSGTYEQYF
>TRBV7-9|TRBD2|few|TRBJ2-3
TGTGCCAGCAGCTTAGCGCGCGGGAGGAGCACAGATACGCAGTATTTT
CASSLARGRSTDTQYF
>TRBV10-1|TRBD2|-|TRBJ2-1
TGCGCCAGCAGTGTAGTGGGGGGAACCTGGAATAGCGGGAGTGATGAGCAGTTCTTC
CASSVVGGTWNSGSDEQFF
>TRBV19|TRBD1|few|TRBJ2-4
TGTGCCAGTAGTATAGCCAGGGGGCTTGGCATTCAGTACTTC
CASSIARGLGIQYF
>TRBV5-1|-|-|TRBJ2-7
TGCGCCAGCAGCTTGGGGTTCTCTACCGAGCAGTACTTC
CASSLGFSTEQYF
>TRBV7-3|TRBD1|-|TRBJ2-4
TGTGCCAGCAGCCTTGGACAGGGCGCCGCCAAAAACATTCAGTACTTC
CASSLGQGAAKNIQYF
>TRBV5-1|TRBD1|-|TRBJ2-1
TGCGCCAGCAGCCCCGACAGGGGGCGCAGCGAGCAGTTCTTC
CASSPDRGRSEQFF
>TRBV7-2|-|-|TRBJ2-1
TGTGCCAGCAGCTTAGGACCAGGAACCCCTATCTACAATGAGCAGTTCTTC
CASSLGPGTPIYNEQFF
>TRBV6-5|-|-|TRBJ2-7
TGTGCCAGCAGTTACTGGGGGGAAGGACCCTACGAGCAGTACTTC
CASSYWGEGPYEQYF
>TRBV3-1/TRBV3-2|TRBD2|-|TRBJ2-3
TGTGCCAGCAGCCAACTAGCGGGAGGAGGAACAGATACGCAGTATTTT
CASSQLAGGGTDTQYF
>TRBV28|TRBD1|-|TRBJ2-4
TGTGCCAGCAACACAGGGGGGAGAGGCATTCAGTACTTC
CASNTGGRGIQYF
>TRBV19|-|once|TRBJ1-1
TGTGCCAGTAGTATTTCGGGGGACGGTGAAGCTTTCTTT
CASSISGDGEAFF
>TRBV30|-|-|TRBJ1-1
TGTGCCTGGAGTGCCCCAGGAAGGGACGGGCGGGGGAACACTGAAGCTTTCTTT
CAWSAPGRDGRGNTEAFF
>TRBV7-2|TRBD2|-|TRBJ2-7
TGTGCCAGCAGCTTGCTAGCGGGAGGGAACTACGAGCAGTACTTC
CASSLLAGGNYEQYF
>TRBV3-1/TRBV3-2|TRBD1|-|TRBJ1-3
TGTGCCAGCAGCCGAATTACAGGGGACTCTGGAAACACCATATATTTT
CASSRITGDSGNTIYF
>TRBV5-5|-|once|TRBJ2-2
TGTGCCAGCAGCTTGACAGGGTTATACACCGGGGAGCTGTTTTTT
CASSLTGLYTGELFF
>TRBV5-1|TRBD2|-|TRBJ2-1
TGCGCCAGCAGCTTGCCTCTCGGACTAGCGGGAGGCTACAATGAGCAGTTCTTC
CASSLPLGLAGGYNEQFF
>TRBV3-1/TRBV3-2|-|-|TRBJ2-7
TGTGCCAGCAGCCAAGATGGTGGACACTCCTACGAGCAGTACTTC
CASSQDGGHSYEQYF
>TRBV9|TRBD1|-|TRBJ1-5
TGTGCCAGCAGCCCGGGACAGAGAGACCAGCCCCAGCATTTT
CASSPGQRDQPQHF
>TRBV6-1|TRBD2|-|TRBJ2-1
TGTGCCAGCAGTGAACAGCCCTCTAGCGGCTTTAGGCATGAGCAGTTCTTC
CASSEQPSSGFRHEQFF
>TRBV29-1|TRBD2|-|TRBJ2-7
TGCAGCGTTGAAGATGGAGTAGCGGGGGCCTACGAGCAGTACTTC
CSVEDGVAGAYEQYF
>TRBV10-3|-|-|TRBJ1-5
TGTGCCATCAGTGAGTCGCAACAGGCCAATCAGCCCCAGCATTTT
CAISESQQANQPQHF
>TRBV15|-|-|TRBJ2-5
TGTGCCACCAGCATCCGATTCGAGCTCCAAGAGACCCAGTACTTC
CATSIRFELQETQYF
>TRBV5-6|-|once|TRBJ2-7
TGTGCCAGCAGCTTGCCTAGTGGTTCCTACGAGCAGTACTTC
CASSLPSGSYEQYF
>TRBV29-1|TRBD2|few|TRBJ2-7
TGCAGCGTTCTAGGGCTAGCGGGAGACCCCTACGAGCAGTACTTC
CSVLGLAGDPYEQYF
>TRBV28|-|-|TRBJ1-1
TGTGCCAGCAAACCTCCGAGAGGGGGGGGAACTGAAGCTTTCTTT
CASKPPRGGGTEAFF
>TRBV5-5|-|-|TRBJ2-1
TGTGCCAGCAGCCTGGTTCCTCTAGAGCAGTTCTTC
CASSLVPLEQFF